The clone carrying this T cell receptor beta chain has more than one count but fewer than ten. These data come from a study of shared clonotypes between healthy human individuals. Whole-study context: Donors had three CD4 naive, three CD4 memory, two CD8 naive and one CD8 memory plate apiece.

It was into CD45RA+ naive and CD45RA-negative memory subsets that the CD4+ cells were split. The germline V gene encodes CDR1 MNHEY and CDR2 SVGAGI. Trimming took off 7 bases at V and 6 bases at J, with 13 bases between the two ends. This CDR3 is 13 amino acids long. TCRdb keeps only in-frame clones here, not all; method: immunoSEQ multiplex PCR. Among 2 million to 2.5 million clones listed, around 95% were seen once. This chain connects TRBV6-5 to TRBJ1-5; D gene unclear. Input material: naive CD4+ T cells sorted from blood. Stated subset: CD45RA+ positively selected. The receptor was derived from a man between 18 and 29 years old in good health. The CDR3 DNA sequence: TGTGCCAGCATGGTAGGGTCGGGTCAGCCCCAGCATTTT. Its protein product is CASMVGSGQPQHF.